The TCR beta chain described here comes from a study of T-cell reconstitution after alpha-beta-depleted transplantation in children. Of note for this clonotype: Its antigen is undetermined.

The TCRbeta library was prepared with unique molecular identifiers. TCRdb itself ran the PCR reads through MiXCR, one entry per CDR3 protein. The sample has fewer than 700,000 distinct CDR3 sequences; 13% are singletons. Study conclusions and caveats: Diversity and T-cell counts at one year after transplant derived mostly from new T cells.

V gave up 5 bases and J gave up 5 bases, with 12 bases separating them. There are 14 residues in the CDR3. Germline assignment: CDR1 SEHNR and CDR2 FQNEAQ (reference sequence). The chain has TRBV7-9 and TRBJ2-2; D call uncertain. The sequences come from PBMCs, mostly from graft donor cells, collected 360 days after TCRalphabeta/CD19-depleted stem cell transplant. This receptor was taken from a male patient younger than 18 who had a stem cell transplant for acute myeloid leukemia, so the T cells may come from the graft donor. The CDR3: CASSDIAPTGELFF. As DNA, the CDR3 is TGTGCCAGCAGCGATATAGCCCCGACCGGGGAGCTGTTTTTT.